This TCR beta chain stems from a study of post-analysis software for immune sequencing data (dated by TCRdb to between 2015 and 2017). A note on the overall study: Relapsing-remitting, secondary progressive and progressive-relapsing multiple sclerosis were recorded as disease courses, and subtype annotation was lacking for some patients. The multiple sclerosis patient repertoires were compared with under 13 previously published healthy control repertoires from donors aged roughly 6 to 25 years. A subset of samples was prepared in parallel using single-end sample barcoding, then pooled and co-amplified after Illumina adapter ligation.

In the case of this clonotype: What antigen it recognizes has not been identified. Per-base qualities were not stored, and no clone one base away is much larger.

The germline V gene encodes CDR1 MDHEN and CDR2 SYDVKM. V loses 10 bases at its end and J loses 1 base; junction bases beyond the gene matches: 8. Its CDR3 holds 14 amino acids, cysteine through phenylalanine. Left in the record is the CDR3 DNA by itself, 42 bases read in frame from the first base. TCR beta repertoires were profiled from peripheral blood of 10 to 15 young patients with multiple sclerosis to demonstrate the VDJtools post-analysis software. Multiple sclerosis patients were children and adolescents aged 6 to 15 years. The library was built by means of PCR. This sample was sequenced with an Illumina HiSeq 2500. To reduce PCR and sequencing biases, unique molecular identifiers were built into the TCR beta cDNA libraries. Every 1 to 10 million input T cells yielded approximately 500,000 cDNA molecules, meaning each molecule approximated one T cell. The patient libraries were prepared and sequenced using the same protocol as the earlier healthy control dataset. Within a given batch, samples were prepared together, multiplexed and sequenced on the same HiSeq lane. The authors' pipeline ran thus. Raw barcoded reads were processed with MIGEC, and single-read molecular identifier groups were discarded before consensus assembly and CDR3 extraction. Clonotype tables were post-analysed with VDJtools, and diversity was normalized by down-sampling all datasets to the smallest sample size. Repertoire overlap clustering matched CDR3 amino acid but not nucleotide sequences to correct batch-related cross-sample contamination. The raw public reads went through TCRdb reprocessing: fastp at Q25, MiXCR clone calling, in-frame beta chains kept. Identical CDR3 proteins give one entry, which carries the most common genes and DNA. These V and J calls originate from TCRdb's pipeline instead of the authors' own analysis. The table for this sample lists approximately 570,000 distinct CDR3 sequences; roughly 47% of them were counted only once. Of the sample, around 1.7% falls within the top ten clones.

The research as a whole found: Significantly higher frequencies in patients than in controls were found for roughly 5 TRBV segments, including TRBV5-6, TRBV5-1 and TRBV20-1. The control group was slightly older than the multiple sclerosis patient group. Multiple sclerosis patients had significantly lower normalized Chao1 diversity than controls, a result that suggests substantial peripheral T-cell clonal expansion. Strong co-clustering of samples prepared in the same batch was shown by direct clustering with F measure, prompting a batch-effect correction.

The TCR originated in a girl between 5 and 17 years old with multiple sclerosis. This chain joins TRBV28 to TRBJ2-5, with 8 bases in between that match TRBD2. The sequenced sample consisted of blood. The CDR3 corresponds to CATRTSFTQETQYF. The DNA reads TGTGCCACCAGGACTAGCTTTACCCAAGAGACCCAGTACTTC.